This TCR beta chain was found in a study of vaccination and CD4 T cells after COVID-19. Between the trimmed V and J ends, which lost 0 bases and 8 bases, there was a span of 12 bases. Germline V CDR1 and CDR2: KGHDR, SFDVKD. The CDR3 has 14 residues. Study-level results: Post-infection sampling omitted early timepoints and covered relatively few convalescent patients.

Cultured CD4+ T-cell DNA underwent Oncomine TCR Beta short-read sequencing. TCRdb reprocessed the PCR reads with MiXCR, giving one entry per CDR3 protein. The sample shows tens of thousands of distinct CDR3 sequences, under 55% of them seen only once. Treatment here: approximately nine-day PBMC culture with coronavirus spike peptide pools or control peptides (ViraFEST assay). ViraFEST stimulated the growth of antigen-specific T cells using peptide pools and subsequently profiled their TCRs by sequencing. In regard to this clonotype: The target antigen is unknown.

This receptor was taken from a human donor who received a COVID-19 vaccine. The chain joins TRBV24-1 to TRBJ1-2; D may be TRBD1 (5 bases). The specimen was CD4+ T cells from blood, cultured in vitro, collected before SARS-CoV-2 vaccination. CDR3 loop: CATSDLTGRGGYTF. The CDR3 DNA reads as TGTGCCACCAGTGATTTGACCGGTCGGGGGGGCTACACCTTC.